This T cell receptor (beta chain) was captured by sequencing in a study of CXCR3-negative and CXCR3-positive naive CD8 T cells. About this clonotype: The antigen is undetermined.

A CD45RO-CCR7+CD27+CD95- phenotype identified naive CD8+ T cells. 5' RACE that incorporated UMI labels was used to prepare the TRB cDNA libraries. Each CDR3 protein gets one entry in TCRdb, which reprocessed the 5' RACE reads and gives no DNA. Reported are 55,000 to 70,000 distinct CDR3 sequences; the ten largest clones contain 0.71%. This CDR3 has 14 amino acids. The germline gives CDR1 SGHTA, CDR2 FQGNSA. Points from the study as a whole: CXCR3-positive naive cells had more hydrophobic TRB CDR3s than CXCR3-negative naive cells. Both of the naive subsets showed about the same high diversity, but memory CD8+ cells had much less. Naive CXCR3-positive and CXCR3-negative cells shared TRBV-TRBJ usage; memory cells diverged.

The receptor comes from a human donor in good health. Some clones in this sample may be carry-over from other donors' samples. The sequenced material came from naive CXCR3+ CD8+ T cells from blood. The subset was: CD45RO-CCR7+CD27+CD95- naive CD8+ T cells expressing CXCR3 (TNR3+). The chain links TRBV7-2 to TRBJ2-3. The CDR3 spells CASSPHGGTDTQYF.